The count of the clone carrying this T cell receptor beta chain is one. Under the authors' procedure: Cell counts per sample came from amplifying reference gene primers. Libraries were prepared by immunoSEQ multiplex PCR; TCRdb keeps only in-frame clonotypes and omits some of them. That table gives V, J and clone size, and the DNA gave D and trimming. Of under 250,000 clones listed, about 80% are singletons. The CDR3 runs to 15 residues. Per germline, CDR1 SGHTA and CDR2 FQGTGA. The J segment lost 9 bases and the V segment lost 5 bases, leaving 11 bases of the junction unmatched. Categorization into cohorts depended on clinical history that participants reported. This entry comes from a study of blood T cell repertoires in COVID-19. Study-level background: Italy, Spain and the United States were the sources of the convalescent and acute COVID-19 samples. PBMCs, B-cell-depleted T cells, or T cells were the source of the cDNA or gDNA that made up the material.

J is TRBJ2-1 and V is TRBV7-3; the match to TRBD2 covers 9 bases. The clonotype originates from a woman in her forties with acute COVID-19. Sequenced: PBMCs or T cells enriched from blood (not recorded which). CDR3 sequence reads: CASSLSGGYKGEQFF. CDR3 DNA: TGTGCCAGCAGCCTTAGCGGGGGCTACAAGGGTGAGCAGTTCTTC.